This TCR beta chain appears in the sequencing data of a study of regulatory and conventional T cells in breast cancer (dated by TCRdb to about 2015). Library prep was done by PCR. Sequencer: Illumina MiSeq. TCRdb reanalyzed the raw reads on its own, using fastp at Q25 for trimming and MiXCR for clone calling, and kept in-frame beta chains. Identical CDR3 protein sequences are pooled into one entry, listed with their most common genes and DNA. In this sample the table shows roughly 15,000 distinct CDR3 sequences, approximately 35% of which occur a single time. The ten biggest clones cover around 1.5% of the sample. The CDR1 and CDR2 encoded by the germline V gene are MNHEY and SVGEGT. From the cysteine through the phenylalanine, the CDR3 covers 12 amino acids. Only the CDR3 portion is preserved as DNA: 36 bases, with reading frame beginning at the first base. Relative to germline, V is 6 bases shorter and J is 6 bases shorter, with 11 bases between their ends.

In the case of this clonotype: No cognate antigen has been identified for it. No much larger clone is present one base from it, and per-base qualities are unavailable.

The rearrangement combines TRBV6-2 or TRBV6-3 with TRBJ1-1; the D gene identity is not certain. The sample taken for sequencing was conventional T cells from blood. The clonotype was recovered from a female donor in good health. The sequence in DNA is TGTGCCAGCAGACTTATAGCTTCTGAAGCTTTCTTT. It is translated as CASRLIASEAFF.